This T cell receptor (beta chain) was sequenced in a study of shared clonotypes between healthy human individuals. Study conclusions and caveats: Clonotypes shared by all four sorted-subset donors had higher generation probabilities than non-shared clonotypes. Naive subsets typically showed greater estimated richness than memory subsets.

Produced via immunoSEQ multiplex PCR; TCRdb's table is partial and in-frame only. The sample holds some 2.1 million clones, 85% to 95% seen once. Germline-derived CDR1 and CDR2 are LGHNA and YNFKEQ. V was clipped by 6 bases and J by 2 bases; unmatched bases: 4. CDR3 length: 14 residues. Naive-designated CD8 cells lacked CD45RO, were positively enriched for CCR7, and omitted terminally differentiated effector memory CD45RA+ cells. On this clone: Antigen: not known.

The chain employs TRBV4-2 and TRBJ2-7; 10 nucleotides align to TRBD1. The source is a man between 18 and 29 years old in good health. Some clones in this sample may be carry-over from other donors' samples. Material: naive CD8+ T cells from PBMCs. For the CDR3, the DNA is TGTGCCAGCAGTCTGGGACAGGGGACCTACGAGCAGTACTTC. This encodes CASSLGQGTYEQYF.